Described below is a single T cell receptor (beta chain) sequence and its context. Its cognate antigen has yet to be identified. Base qualities are missing; no much larger clone stands one base away. The goal of deep resolution MiSeq sequencing was a depth between 1 in 1 million and 1 in 200,000 T cells, and coverage averaged 10x per clonotype. TCR beta libraries were generated with the immunoSEQ hsTCRB Kit. In the original analysis: Data were analyzed with ImmunoSEQ Data Assistant and ImmunoSEQ Analyzer, with V, D and J genes assigned per IMGT definitions. Clonality, which ranges from 0 to 1, was calculated as one minus the normalized Shannon entropy of productive rearrangement frequencies. Public clonotype analysis was restricted to overrepresented clonotypes comprising at least 0.05% of each patient's repertoire. Thirteen repertoires from age-matched healthy donors, obtained from immuneACCESS, served as clonality controls. This is the immuneACCESS table as TCRdb keeps it, with only in-frame sequences that have V and J called. A part of the clones is gone; compared with another copy, unresolved V genes explain less than half, and the rest is unexplained. V and J calls and clone size are as listed in that table; D and trimming were resolved from the DNA. This sample gives about 140,000 clones in total; roughly 80% of them show up just once. Around 30% of the sample rests with the top ten.

The CDR3 has 14 amino acids, counting the end cysteine and phenylalanine. Left in the record is the CDR3 DNA by itself, 42 bases read in frame from the first base. V and J are truncated by 1 base and 2 bases respectively, leaving an intervening sequence of 7 bases. CDR1 and CDR2 are read off the germline V gene (reference sequence) as SEHNR and FQNEAQ. The data are from a study of cytotoxic CD8 clonotypes in ibrutinib-treated CLL (dated by TCRdb to the early 2020s). As for the study more broadly: In this cohort, approximately 14 patients were treatment-naive and ten to twelve were relapsed/refractory, while around 17 had unmutated IGHV. Responses were partial in 25 or so patients and complete in 2; after median around 72 months follow-up, about 14 stayed in remission and about 12 progressed. Response samples were obtained after a median of around eleven months of treatment, with a range of about 6 to 40 months. On average, each sample had about 250,000 productive templates and more than 85,000 productive rearrangements. Longitudinal samples were obtainable from about 30% of the 86 participants in the trial. Cryopreserved peripheral blood mononuclear cells were obtained prior to treatment, at the time of response, and at either disease progression or sustained remission. Every sample from remission and from progressive disease was obtained while the patients were still on ibrutinib.

The time point label here, explained by the study, means: approximately eleven months on ibrutinib. For TCR beta library preparation, about 2.2 micrograms of genomic DNA were extracted from the cryopreserved PBMCs. Longitudinal blood samples from CLL patients receiving ibrutinib monotherapy were subjected to high-throughput TCR beta sequencing. The patients were enrolled in a single-center, open-label phase 2 trial of ibrutinib monotherapy. Results the study describes overall, beyond this receptor: Clonality increased at ibrutinib response, stayed stable in sustained remission, and fell back toward baseline at progression. Public clonotypes were rare and either contracted or stayed stable during treatment, and the rise in clonality at ibrutinib response reflected the expansion of private clonotypes. At baseline, clonality was higher than in age-matched healthy donors and showed a strong correlation with circulating CD8+ T-cell counts. Lymph node repertoires were not examined, and the timing of sampling was not matched between patients in sustained remission and those whose disease progressed.

Recombination linked TRBV7-9 to TRBJ2-3; the D gene cannot be resolved reliably. The specimen was PBMCs, collected after 12 months of ibrutinib treatment. The clonotype was recovered from a human donor with chronic lymphocytic leukemia. The CDR3 sequence is CASSLVQDTDTQYF. The DNA reads TGTGCCAGCAGCTTAGTCCAGGACACAGATACGCAGTATTTT.